Listed below are T cell receptor beta chains from one sample, sequenced in a study of blood T cell repertoires in COVID-19. TCRdb keeps only in-frame clones here, not all; method: immunoSEQ multiplex PCR. The sample lists fewer than 400,000 clones, just over 85% seen once, with roughly 4.5% in the top ten. The source material was PBMCs or T cells enriched from blood (not recorded which). These receptor sequences come from a man between 25 and 39 years old who had recovered from COVID-19. Both conserved end residues are part of each CDR3. The D gene is left open where the match is weak. Part of the rows lack a size; the others show once, few, many or a class for expanded clones.

D,size,J,length,V,DNA,CDR3
TRBD1,-,TRBJ2-7,19,TRBV27,TGTGCCAGCAGTCTACACTCAATCCCCCGGGGACAGTTACCCTACGAGCAGTACTTC,CASSLHSIPRGQLPYEQYF
-,once,TRBJ1-2,12,TRBV12-3/TRBV12-4,TGTGCCAGCAGTGCCGGAGGAGATGGCTACACCTTC,CASSAGGDGYTF
-,-,TRBJ1-1,18,TRBV16,TGTGCCAGCAGCCGAAATCCCCCAGCCGCGGCGGTGAACACTGAAGCTTTCTTT,CASSRNPPAAAVNTEAFF
-,-,TRBJ1-1,13,TRBV18,TGTGCCAGCTCCCGCCAGGGTGTTGATGAAGCTTTCTTT,CASSRQGVDEAFF
TRBD1,-,TRBJ1-3,17,TRBV9,TGTGCCAGCAGCGTAGGGTGGGGACAGACTTCTGGAAACACCATATATTTT,CASSVGWGQTSGNTIYF
-,-,TRBJ1-1,14,TRBV5-6,TGTGCCAGCAGCTTGTTTCGAGAGAACACTGAAGCTTTCTTT,CASSLFRENTEAFF
-,-,TRBJ1-5,14,TRBV19,TGTGCCAGTACGCTGGAGGATTTCAATCAGCCCCAGCATTTT,CASTLEDFNQPQHF
TRBD1,-,TRBJ1-2,13,TRBV5-6,TGTGCCAGCAGGCGACAGGGTTCCTATGGCTACACCTTC,CASRRQGSYGYTF
TRBD2,-,TRBJ2-3,17,TRBV2,TGTGCCAGCAGTGAAATTCGAGGACTAGCGGCCCCAGATACGCAGTATTTT,CASSEIRGLAAPDTQYF
-,-,TRBJ1-1,12,TRBV30,TGTGCCTGGACTTTCGGTTCGACTGAAGCTTTCTTT,CAWTFGSTEAFF
-,-,TRBJ2-7,12,TRBV28,TGTGCCAGCAGTTTCCCAGGGTCCGAGCAGTACTTC,CASSFPGSEQYF
-,-,TRBJ1-5,15,TRBV24-1,TGTGCCACCAGTGATGGGCGGACTTACAATCAGCCCCAGCATTTT,CATSDGRTYNQPQHF
TRBD2,-,TRBJ2-1,16,TRBV6-4,TGTGCCAGCAGTGACTCGGGCGGGAGCTCCTACAATGAGCAGTTCTTC,CASSDSGGSSYNEQFF
-,-,TRBJ2-4,12,TRBV6-5,TGTGCCAGTGCCCAGGCCAAAAACATTCAGTACTTC,CASAQAKNIQYF
-,-,TRBJ1-1,16,TRBV2,TGTGCCAGCAGTGCTATGGAGGGCCTACTGGGGACTGAAGCTTTCTTT,CASSAMEGLLGTEAFF
-,-,TRBJ1-1,13,TRBV10-2,TGCGCCAGCAGTTCTCAGGGGAACACTGAAGCTTTCTTT,CASSSQGNTEAFF
TRBD1,-,TRBJ1-2,15,TRBV6-5,TGTGCCAGCAGTTCCCAATCGGACAGGGCTTATGGCTACACCTTC,CASSSQSDRAYGYTF